The 24 T cell receptor beta chains given below trace back to one sample, sequenced in a study of T cells in Graves' hyperthyroidism and ophthalmopathy. Amplified TCR beta CDR3 regions came from RNA transcripts. The primer set for the first-round RT-PCR of the TCR CDR3 was HTBI. TCRdb re-analysed the multiplex PCR reads in MiXCR, keeping a single row per CDR3 protein. The table has more than 500,000 distinct CDR3 sequences, about 15% seen once. The source material was blood. These receptors came from a woman aged 35 to 49 with Graves' hyperthyroidism.

A note on this clonotype: A much larger clone differs from this one at a single base, so this may be a read error. J is TRBJ1-1 and V is TRBV3-1; D gene unclear. CDR1 and CDR2 from the germline V gene are LGHDT and YNNKEL (reference sequence). This CDR3 contains 14 residues. CDR3 amino acids: CTSSQDAGFTEAFF. The DNA of the CDR3 is TGTACCAGCAGCCAAGACGCCGGTTTCACTGAAGCTTTCTTT.

Many counts were recorded for this clonotype. The genes are TRBV5-1 and TRBJ2-2; 11 positions match TRBD2. Germline lookup yields CDR1 SGHRS and CDR2 YFSETQ. V lost 7 bases, J lost 2 bases, and 4 bases stayed unmatched. The CDR3 runs 15 residues. CDR3 residues: CASGGLAANTGELFF. The CDR3 DNA reads as TGCGCCAGCGGGGGACTAGCGGCTAACACCGGGGAGCTGTTTTTT.

There are a few counts of this clonotype. The V and J genes are TRBV12-3 or TRBV12-4 and TRBJ2-3, with 11 nucleotides matching TRBD2. V shed 6 bases and J 2 bases; nucleotides not matched to a gene: 13. The length of the CDR3 is 18 residues. The CDR3: CASRLRPGLAETTDTQYF. CDR3 coding DNA: TGTGCCAGCAGACTAAGACCGGGACTAGCGGAAACCACAGATACGCAGTATTTT.

This clonotype was seen at least ten times. The J gene is TRBJ1-1, the V gene TRBV28, with TRBD1 matching over 12 bases. Germline V gene sequence: CDR1 MDHEN, CDR2 SYDVKM. Losses at the gene ends were 0 bases for V and 11 bases for J; bases not matched to a gene: 22. This CDR3 region has 20 residues. The CDR3 DNA sequence: TGTGCCAGCAGTTTATGGTTTGAATCTGGGACAGGGGGCGCGAAAATCCGGGCTTTCTTT. Its protein is CASSLWFESGTGGAKIRAFF.

This clonotype was recorded at least ten times. The rearrangement joins TRBV20-1 to TRBJ2-7; 9 bases align to TRBD1. Looked up from germline, CDR1 is DFQATT and CDR2 is SNEGSKA (reference sequence). The CDR3 extends over 14 amino acids. With 6 bases clipped from V and 6 bases from J, the junction kept 12 bases outside the gene matches. The CDR3 DNA follows: TGCAGTGCCCCACGCAACAGGGGGCCAGGCGAGCAGTACTTC. It translates to CSAPRNRGPGEQYF.

This clonotype was seen only a few times. It may be a read error: a sequence one base away is much more abundant. V usage is TRBV7-9 and J usage is TRBJ2-1, with TRBD2 matching 13 bases. The CDR3 is made up of 17 amino acids. The V gene's germline CDR1 is SEHNR and CDR2 FQNEAQ (reference sequence). CDR3 protein: CASSPQTSGRLYSEQFF. The CDR3 DNA follows: TGTGCCAGCAGCCCACAGACTAGCGGGAGGTTATACAGTGAGCAGTTCTTC.

The table lists this clonotype with many counts. A much larger clone differs by one base, so this may be a read error. V usage is TRBV7-9 and J usage is TRBJ2-7; 13 bases line up with TRBD2. The ends lost 4 bases at V and 5 bases at J; junction bases unmatched: 2. The CDR3 is 14 amino acids. Germline values: CDR1 SEHNR, CDR2 FQNEAQ (reference sequence). The CDR3 coding sequence is TGTGCCAGCAGCTCCGGGACTAGCGGGAACGAGCAGTACTTC. The encoded protein is CASSSGTSGNEQYF.

The V call is TRBV6-5, the J call TRBJ2-1, with TRBD2 matching 8 bases. J gave up 6 bases and V 4 bases, and 8 bases lay outside the gene matches. This CDR3 contains 15 residues. From germline, CDR1 is MNHEY and CDR2 SVGAGI. CDR3 loop: CASSSRLASLNEQFF. The CDR3 nucleotides are TGTGCCAGCAGTTCTCGACTAGCGTCACTCAATGAGCAGTTCTTC.

This clonotype was detected ten times or more. The CDR3, as DNA: TGTGCCAGCATCTTCCTGAGTGGGGAGCTGTTTTTT. Amino acid sequence: CASIFLSGELFF. The chain recombines TRBV6-1 with TRBJ2-2; no clear D. Trimming took 7 bases from V and 8 from J, leaving 11 bases between them. The CDR3 consists of 12 residues. CDR1 and CDR2 from the germline V gene are MNHNS and SASEGT.

This chain joins TRBV19 and TRBJ2-1; 9 bases map to TRBD2. Germline CDR1 LNHDA, CDR2 SQIVND (reference sequence). Germline trimming cut 5 bases from V and 4 bases from J; bases unmatched to any gene: 18. This CDR3 has 19 residues. The CDR3 loop reads CASSPLYVFGGRVYNEQFF. CDR3 DNA: TGTGCCAGTAGTCCTTTATATGTATTTGGCGGGAGGGTTTACAATGAGCAGTTCTTC.

This clonotype was observed a single time. One end of the junction varies from germline; a read error may be responsible. The V and J genes are TRBV9 and TRBJ2-1; D gene unclear. The length of the CDR3 is 14 residues. Germline V gene data show CDR1 as SGDLS and CDR2 as YYNGEE. The CDR3 spells CAGSAKRISDEQFF. In DNA, the CDR3 is TGTGCCGGCAGCGCCAAGAGAATTAGTGATGAGCAGTTCTTC.

In its sample, this clonotype was seen many times. The CDR3 DNA is TGTGCCAGCAGCCAAGATCGGTGGGAGAGCCTTGACAATGAGCAGTTCTTC. This sequence encodes CASSQDRWESLDNEQFF. The gene calls are TRBV3-1 and TRBJ2-1; tentative D call: TRBD2 (5 bases). CDR3 length equals 17 residues. The V end lost 0 bases, the J end lost 5 bases, and 17 bases lay between the germline ends. From germline, CDR1 is LGHDT and CDR2 YNNKEL (reference sequence).

The chain recombines TRBV12-3 or TRBV12-4 with TRBJ2-2, with 14 positions matching TRBD2. This CDR3 has 18 amino acids. The V segment lost 6 bases and the J segment 4 bases; nucleotides outside the gene matches: 10. The DNA of the CDR3 is TGTGCCAGCAGAACTCCGGGACTAGCGGGAGCATCCACCGGGGAGCTGTTTTTT. Protein product: CASRTPGLAGASTGELFF.

This clonotype was observed a few times. In DNA, the CDR3 is TGTGCTAGTGGTCCCCTGGCAGGGACCGAAAAACTGTTTTTT. It yields the protein CASGPLAGTEKLFF. The V gene is TRBV12-5, the J gene TRBJ1-4; D is perhaps TRBD1 (5 bases). The V end lost 5 bases, the J end lost 8 bases, and 15 bases lay between the germline ends. CDR1 and CDR2 (germline): LGHNT, FRNRAP. The CDR3 is 14 residues long.

This clonotype occurred many times. V gene TRBV27 combines with J gene TRBJ2-7, with 7 bases matching TRBD2. This CDR3 is 15 amino acids long. Unmatched junction bases numbered 5, after V lost 0 bases and J lost 3 bases. Germline V CDR1 and CDR2: MNHEY, SMNVEV (reference sequence). CDR3 protein: CASSLSPLANYEQYF. The CDR3 DNA follows: TGTGCCAGCAGTTTATCCCCACTAGCGAACTACGAGCAGTACTTC.

Many counts were recorded for this clonotype. The V gene is TRBV29-1, the J gene TRBJ2-7, with TRBD1 matching over 10 bases. CDR1 and CDR2 from the germline V gene are SQVTM and ANQGSEA. V gave up 6 bases and J gave up 2 bases; unmatched junction bases: 4. This CDR3 has 13 amino acids. The CDR3 nucleotides are TGCAGCGTCGCCGGGACAGGGGCCTACGAGCAGTACTTC. It specifies CSVAGTGAYEQYF.

With respect to this clonotype: Since a much larger clone is just one base distant, this may be a read error. V and J are TRBV7-6 and TRBJ2-3, with D possibly matching TRBD2 (6 bases). Trimming took off 1 base at V and 3 bases at J, with 14 bases between the two ends. CDR1 SGHVS and CDR2 FNYEAQ come from the germline V gene. This CDR3 is built from 16 residues. The DNA for the CDR3 is TGTGCCAGCAGCTTAGTGGCCGGGAGTCCTACAGATACGCAGTATTTT. It translates to CASSLVAGSPTDTQYF.

Many counts were recorded for this clonotype. The chain couples TRBV2 to TRBJ1-2, with a tentative D call TRBD1 (6 bases). From germline, CDR1 is SNHLY and CDR2 FYNNEI. The CDR3 totals 15 residues. V lost 5 bases and J lost 0, with 13 bases in between. The CDR3 here is CASSLDRPANYGYTF. The CDR3 bases are TGTGCCAGCAGTCTAGACAGGCCAGCTAACTATGGCTACACCTTC.

This clonotype was detected many times. Possible read error: a much larger clone is one base away. J is TRBJ2-7 and V is TRBV3-1; no reliable D call. CDR3 length: 14 residues. V was pared by 6 bases and J by 0 bases, with 12 bases between. Per germline, CDR1 LGHDT and CDR2 YNNKEL (reference sequence). CDR3 in amino acids: CASSARVLSYEQYF. CDR3 nucleotides: TGTGCCAGCAGTGCCCGGGTCCTCTCCTACGAGCAGTACTTC.

The J gene is TRBJ1-5, the V gene TRBV7-8; 10 bases map to TRBD1. The CDR3 sequence is 18 residues long. CDR1 and CDR2 (germline): SGHVS, FQNEAQ. V was pared by 5 bases and J by 0 bases, with 10 bases of the junction left unmatched. CDR3 DNA: TGTGCCAGCAGCGGCCGGACAGGGGGGGTATATAGCAATCAGCCCCAGCATTTT. Translated, it gives CASSGRTGGVYSNQPQHF.

The rearrangement uses TRBV5-1 and TRBJ2-5, with 7 bases fitting TRBD1. This CDR3 is 15 amino acids long. Trimming cost V 5 bases and J 4 bases; bases outside gene matches: 11. Germline loops: CDR1 SGHRS, CDR2 YFSETQ. This chain's CDR3 is CASRKTGTVIETQYF. The CDR3 DNA is TGCGCCAGCAGAAAGACAGGGACAGTAATAGAGACCCAGTACTTC.

This clonotype occurred many times. The V and J genes are TRBV29-1 and TRBJ2-7; 7 nucleotides line up with TRBD2. Germline trimming cut 3 bases from V and 2 bases from J; bases unmatched to any gene: 10. Germline CDR1 SQVTM, CDR2 ANQGSEA. The CDR3 is made up of 15 amino acids. The CDR3 DNA is TGCAGCGTTGAGGTATCGACCGCGGGGGCCTACGAGCAGTACTTC. It codes for CSVEVSTAGAYEQYF.

This clonotype was observed a few times. CDR3 coding DNA: TGTGCCTGGAGTAGAAGGTTGCTACCCACCTACGAGCAGTACTTC. Translating it yields CAWSRRLLPTYEQYF. The V gene is TRBV30, the J gene TRBJ2-7; D gene unclear. Germline CDR1 GTSNPN, CDR2 SVGIG (reference sequence). The CDR3 is 15 amino acids. V was cut by 2 bases and J by 2 bases, with 16 bases left in between.

The table lists this clonotype with many counts. In DNA form, the CDR3 reads TGTGCCAGCAGTGAAGCGGCGGGGGGAGCCTACGAGCAGTACTTC. This codes for CASSEAAGGAYEQYF. This rearrangement joins TRBV6-1 to TRBJ2-7; TRBD2 agrees at 8 bases. CDR3 length: 15 residues. Per germline, CDR1 MNHNS and CDR2 SASEGT. V shed 0 bases, J shed 2 bases, and the junction held 3 bases outside the gene matches.